A single sample gave rise to the 18 T cell receptor beta chains below, sequenced in a study of Ad26.COV2.S vaccination and SARS-CoV-2 variants. Sample treatment: 15 to 20 received Ad26.COV2.S at low or high dose, single or two shots; about 5 received placebo; per-sample allocation not given. Repertoires come from day 63 after the first vaccine or placebo injection. The data were produced by immunoSEQ multiplex PCR, yet TCRdb's version contains in-frame clones alone and is incomplete. The data contain some 300,000 clones, around 84% of them singletons. This sample comprised peripheral blood, obtained in a trial of Ad26.COV2.S vaccine versus placebo. Source of these receptors: a person between 18 and 65 years old who received the Ad26.COV2.S COVID-19 vaccine or a placebo.

The table lists this clone with a few counts. The chain combines TRBV11-2 with TRBJ2-6, with D unclear. The CDR3 is made up of 17 amino acids. V was clipped by 0 bases and J by 7 bases, with 16 bases between them. Germline V gives CDR1 SGHAT, CDR2 FQNNGV. Here the CDR3 reads CASSLDLRTHGANVLTF. The CDR3 DNA is TGTGCCAGCAGCTTAGATTTAAGGACGCATGGAGCCAACGTCCTGACTTTC. The full variable domain, in which reference TRBV11-2 and TRBJ2-6 provide the parts outside the CDR3, is EAGVAQSPRYKIIEKRQSVAFWCNPISGHATLYWYQQILGQGPKLLIQFQNNGVVDDSQLPKDRFSAERLKGVDSTLKIQPAKLEDSAVYLCASSLDLRTHGANVLTFGAGSRLTVL.

The V call is TRBV5-4, the J call TRBJ2-7; the D gene is possibly TRBD1 (5 bases). The germline CDR1 and CDR2 sequences are SGHNT and YYREEE (reference sequence). Deletions cut 5 bases from V and 5 bases from J, with 20 bases between. The CDR3 extends over 15 amino acids. The CDR3 reads CASRLGRVLKDEQYF. DNA of the CDR3: TGTGCCAGCAGACTCGGCAGGGTACTTAAGGACGAGCAGTACTTC.

This chain connects TRBV5-1 to TRBJ2-7; D possibly uses TRBD1 or TRBD2 (5 bases each). Germline V gene data show CDR1 as SGHRS and CDR2 as YFSETQ. The CDR3 contains 15 residues. The V gene lost 4 bases and the J gene lost 1 base, with 15 bases spanning the gap. DNA of the CDR3: TGCGCCAGCAGCCGGTACGGGACCTCTTCCTACGAGCAGTACTTC. Translating it yields CASSRYGTSSYEQYF. The full variable domain, completed using reference TRBV5-1 and TRBJ2-7, is KAGVTQTPRYLIKTRGQQVTLSCSPISGHRSVSWYQQTPGQGLQFLFEYFSETQRNKGNFPGRFSGRQFSNSRSEMNVSTLELGDSALYLCASSRYGTSSYEQYFGPGTRLTVT.

The chain is built from TRBV7-2 and TRBJ1-1; no clear D gene. Trimming left V 3 bases short and J 1 base short, with 9 bases between. CDR1 is SGHTA and CDR2 is FQGNSA in the germline V gene. The CDR3 extends over 14 amino acids. The CDR3 coding sequence is TGTGCCAGCAGCTTGGCACCCAGGAACACTGAAGCTTTCTTT. Protein product: CASSLAPRNTEAFF.

This chain connects TRBV9 to TRBJ2-1, with 11 positions matching TRBD2. Germline lookup yields CDR1 SGDLS and CDR2 YYNGEE. V lost 2 bases to trimming and J lost 4 bases; unmatched junction nucleotides: 5. This CDR3 spans 16 amino acids. DNA for the CDR3: TGTGCCAGCAGCGTCGGGACTAGCGGATTATACAATGAGCAGTTCTTC. It codes for CASSVGTSGLYNEQFF.

This clone was seen a single time. This rearrangement joins TRBV30 to TRBJ2-1, with 10 bases lining up with TRBD2. The CDR3 runs 17 residues. J gave up 2 bases and V 3 bases, and 10 bases lay outside the gene matches. Germline assignment: CDR1 GTSNPN and CDR2 SVGIG (reference sequence). The CDR3 nucleotides read TGTGCCTGGAGGCGTTATAGCGGGGGGCCGGCCTACAATGAGCAGTTCTTC. Its translation: CAWRRYSGGPAYNEQFF.

This chain connects TRBV7-9 to TRBJ2-7; weak D call: TRBD1 (5 bases). The germline gives CDR1 SEHNR, CDR2 FQNEAQ (reference sequence). The CDR3 has 16 amino acids. Between the trimmed V and J ends, which lost 2 bases and 5 bases, there was a span of 19 bases. The CDR3: CASSLPRVGDSDEQYF. The CDR3 coding sequence is TGTGCCAGCAGCTTACCCCGGGTAGGGGATTCAGACGAGCAGTACTTC.

This sequence joins TRBV9 and TRBJ2-5, with D possibly matching TRBD2 (6 bases). The V gene's germline CDR1 is SGDLS and CDR2 YYNGEE. The CDR3 sequence is 16 residues long. V was trimmed by 0 bases and J by 1 base, leaving 13 bases between them. Written as DNA, the CDR3 is TGTGCCAGCAGCGTAGCCCTTACCGGGGGCCAAGAGACCCAGTACTTC. Protein: CASSVALTGGQETQYF. Full variable domain (missing parts from reference TRBV9 and TRBJ2-5): DSGVTQTPKHLITATGQRVTLRCSPRSGDLSVYWYQQSLDQGLQFLIQYYNGEERAKGNILERFSAQQFPDLHSELNLSSLELGDSALYFCASSVALTGGQETQYFGPGTRLLVL.

The chain uses TRBV18 and TRBJ1-1, with a tentative D call TRBD1 (6 bases). The V end lost 2 bases, the J end lost 6 bases, and 16 bases lay between the germline ends. The CDR3 is made up of 15 amino acids. Per germline, CDR1 KGHSH and CDR2 LQKENI. CDR3 in amino acids: CASSPGARGYPEAFF. The CDR3 DNA reads TGTGCCAGCTCACCAGGCGCCAGGGGTTACCCTGAAGCTTTCTTT.

This chain connects TRBV6-5 to TRBJ2-3; tentatively, D is TRBD1 (5 bases). V was cut by 5 bases and J by 1 base, with 10 bases left in between. CDR1 and CDR2 (germline): MNHEY, SVGAGI. The CDR3 is 14 amino acids. CDR3: CASSRGRGTDTQYF. Written as DNA, the CDR3 is TGTGCCAGCAGTAGGGGCAGGGGCACAGATACGCAGTATTTT.

In DNA, the CDR3 is TGCAGCGTTGAAACAGGGGGTAACGAGCAGTACTTC. Its protein is CSVETGGNEQYF. This chain links TRBV29-1 with TRBJ2-7, with 8 bases lining up with TRBD1. With 2 bases clipped from V and 5 bases from J, the junction kept 2 bases outside the gene matches. The germline CDR1 and CDR2 sequences are SQVTM and ANQGSEA. CDR3 length equals 12 residues.

The chain combines TRBV7-3 with TRBJ2-5; no firm D call. Germline CDR1 SGHTA, CDR2 FQGTGA. CDR3 size: 13 residues. V shed 0 bases and J shed 0 bases, with 2 bases lying between them. CDR3 coding DNA: TGTGCCAGCAGCTTAACCTACCAAGAGACCCAGTACTTC. Its translation is CASSLTYQETQYF.

This chain joins TRBV30 and TRBJ1-1; D may be TRBD1 (5 bases). Per germline, CDR1 GTSNPN and CDR2 SVGIG (reference sequence). Trimming took 0 bases from V and 3 from J, leaving 11 bases between them. CDR3 length: 14 amino acids. CDR3 residues: CAWSVGTQHTEAFF. Here the CDR3 DNA reads TGTGCCTGGAGTGTTGGGACCCAGCACACTGAAGCTTTCTTT.

The V call is TRBV3-1 (or the pseudogene TRBV3-2), the J call TRBJ1-2, with TRBD1 matching 7 bases. V gave up 10 bases and J gave up 6 bases; unmatched junction bases: 11. The CDR3 extends over 13 amino acids. Germline V gives CDR1 LGHDT, CDR2 YNNKEL (reference sequence). CDR3 DNA: TGTGCCACCTCCCACAGGGGCGCAAATGGCTACACCTTC. It specifies CATSHRGANGYTF.

The chain recombines TRBV29-1 with TRBJ1-2; D is perhaps TRBD1 (6 bases). Deletions cut 5 bases from V and 7 bases from J, with 20 bases between. The CDR3 contains 14 residues. Germline CDR1 reads SQVTM; CDR2 reads ANQGSEA. DNA for the CDR3: TGCAGCGTTCGATTCCTCAGGGGTTTAGGTGGCTACACCTTC. It translates to CSVRFLRGLGGYTF.

The V gene is TRBV3-1 (or the pseudogene TRBV3-2), the J gene TRBJ2-7; D ambiguous. Germline assignment: CDR1 LGHDT and CDR2 YNNKEL (reference sequence). V lost 4 bases and J 1 base, leaving 8 bases between the germline ends. This CDR3 spans 13 amino acids. CDR3 residues: CASSPSPSYEQYF. The CDR3 DNA is TGTGCCAGCAGCCCTTCCCCTTCCTACGAGCAGTACTTC.

The genes are TRBV11-2 and TRBJ2-5; D gene ambiguous. The germline gives CDR1 SGHAT, CDR2 FQNNGV. The CDR3 loop spans 12 amino acids. V shed 4 bases and J shed 4 bases, with 7 bases lying between them. The CDR3 protein is CASSSERETQYF. The CDR3 region has the DNA TGTGCCAGCAGCTCTGAAAGAGAGACCCAGTACTTC.

The CDR3 DNA reads as TGTGCCTGGGGCCAGCAGGACTACGAGCAGTACTTC. Its translation: CAWGQQDYEQYF. This sequence joins TRBV30 and TRBJ2-7, with D hard to call. This CDR3 has 12 residues. Germline CDR1 and CDR2: GTSNPN and SVGIG (reference sequence). The germline V and J ends were trimmed by 5 bases and 3 bases, with 11 bases remaining between them. Supplemented by reference TRBV30 and TRBJ2-7, the full variable domain reads SQTIHQWPATLVQPVGSPLSLECTVEGTSNPNLYWYRQAAGRGLQLLFYSVGIGQISSEVPQNLSASRPQDRQFILSSKKLLLSDSGFYLCAWGQQDYEQYFGPGTRLTVT.